The sample holds many counts of the clone carrying this T cell receptor beta chain. Its antigen is not known. This sample is drawn from a study of neurological immune-mediated disorders. Study observations and caveats: Because no CDR3 amino acid sequences were shared across subjects by expanded clones, private repertoires were suggested in all groups. The study found the most TCR clonal expansion in HTLV-1-associated myelopathy and the least in multiple sclerosis, below healthy controls.

Germline CDR1 reads DFQATT; CDR2 reads SNEGSKA (reference sequence). This CDR3 spans 14 amino acids. Trimming removed 5 bases from V and 2 bases from J; junction bases left unmatched: 6. The cDNA was synthesized by 5'RACE incorporating 10-nucleotide random UMIs. Each CDR3 protein gets one entry after TCRdb re-called the 5' RACE reads with MiXCR. The table shows fewer than 90,000 distinct CDR3 sequences, with roughly 5.5% occurring only once. Input material: PBMCs. The chain has TRBV20-1 and TRBJ1-1; 9 bases fit TRBD1. This sequence originates from a man aged 18-30 years with multiple sclerosis. The CDR3 region is CSARTGEFNTEAFF. The CDR3 coding sequence is TGCAGTGCTCGGACAGGGGAGTTTAACACTGAAGCTTTCTTT.